These 8 T cell receptor beta chains originate from one sample sequenced in a study of cytomegalovirus exposure and HLA in healthy donors. TCRdb keeps only in-frame clones here, not all; method: immunoSEQ multiplex PCR. The sample yields 110,000 or so clones, roughly 82% seen once. Input material: PBMCs. Receptors were obtained from a man aged 18 to 29 in good health and CMV-seronegative.

This chain links TRBV11-2 with TRBJ2-5; TRBD1 aligns across 8 bases. Germline V lookup: CDR1 SGHAT, CDR2 FQNNGV. V gave up 7 bases and J gave up 3 bases; unmatched junction bases: 19. The CDR3 has 18 amino acids. CDR3 nucleotides: TGTGCCAGCACTATCCGTCTTATTGGCAGGGGGCATGAAGAGACCCAGTACTTC. This translates into CASTIRLIGRGHEETQYF.

This chain uses TRBV5-5 with TRBJ1-1; D gene ambiguous. The CDR3 has 15 residues. CDR1 SGHKS and CDR2 YYEKEE come from the germline V gene (reference sequence). Trimming removed 4 bases at V and 2 bases at J, with 15 bases between. The CDR3 DNA follows: TGTGCCAGCAGCACACACCCAGGCGACAACACTGAAGCTTTCTTT. It encodes CASSTHPGDNTEAFF.

Here the CDR3 reads CAWSVLGGAGGWNTEAFF. The CDR3 nucleotides are TGTGCCTGGAGTGTACTGGGCGGGGCAGGGGGTTGGAACACTGAAGCTTTCTTT. The J gene is TRBJ1-1, the V gene TRBV30, with 7 nucleotides matching TRBD1. CDR1 and CDR2 from the germline V gene are GTSNPN and SVGIG (reference sequence). The CDR3 has 18 amino acids. After removal of 0 bases from V and 1 base from J, the junction contained 14 bases not matched to a gene. Full variable domain (remainder filled in from reference TRBV30 and TRBJ1-1): SQTIHQWPATLVQPVGSPLSLECTVEGTSNPNLYWYRQAAGRGLQLLFYSVGIGQISSEVPQNLSASRPQDRQFILSSKKLLLSDSGFYLCAWSVLGGAGGWNTEAFFGQGTRLTVV.

The V and J genes are TRBV5-6 and TRBJ2-7, with D possibly TRBD1 on 6 matching bases. This CDR3 region has 14 residues. Per the germline V gene, CDR1 is SGHDT and CDR2 is YYEEEE. V lost 4 bases to trimming and J lost 4 bases, with 15 bases between them. DNA of the CDR3: TGTGCCAGCAGCCCAGGGGATGACAGGTACGAGCAGTACTTC. Protein product: CASSPGDDRYEQYF.

This chain connects TRBV6-1 to TRBJ1-5; 9 nucleotides agree with TRBD1. There are 14 residues in the CDR3. V dropped 3 bases and J dropped 6; count of bases not matched to a gene: 3. Germline assignment: CDR1 MNHNS and CDR2 SASEGT. CDR3 in DNA: TGTGCCAGCAGTGAGACAGGGGGGGGTCAGCCCCAGCATTTT. Its translation: CASSETGGGQPQHF.

The V gene is TRBV2, the J gene TRBJ2-7; 9 positions agree with TRBD1. V lost 10 bases and J lost 6; bases outside the gene matches: 10. Germline lookup yields CDR1 SNHLY and CDR2 FYNNEI. This CDR3 has 13 residues. The CDR3 nucleotides are TGTGCCACGAACCGGGACAGGGACGGCGAGCAGTACTTC. Translation: CATNRDRDGEQYF.

CDR3 DNA sequence: TGTGCCAGCAGCCCCTACCGGCGACAGGGCAACGCTGAAGCTTTCTTT. It codes for CASSPYRRQGNAEAFF. The V call is TRBV9, the J call TRBJ1-1; 7 nucleotides line up with TRBD1. CDR1 is SGDLS, CDR2 YYNGEE, per germline. The CDR3 covers 16 residues. V dropped 4 bases and J dropped 6; count of bases not matched to a gene: 15.

This clone was recorded only once. The CDR3 is CAWSAGPVSNQPQHF. CDR3 in DNA: TGTGCCTGGAGTGCAGGGCCTGTGAGCAATCAGCCCCAGCATTTT. The genes are TRBV30 and TRBJ1-5; maybe TRBD1 (5 bases). The V and J ends lost 1 base and 1 base respectively, with 11 bases between them. CDR3 size: 15 residues. Germline V gene sequence: CDR1 GTSNPN, CDR2 SVGIG (reference sequence).